This TCR beta chain was found in a study of neurological immune-mediated disorders. Findings of the study overall: The highest TCR clonal expansion occurred in HTLV-1-associated myelopathy; multiple sclerosis fell below healthy controls. Phylogenetic grouping placed 18 of 34 multiple sclerosis patients' repertoires in one related-CDR3 cluster, a possible signature.

This clonotype occurred many times. As yet, its antigen is unknown. By 5'RACE with 10-nucleotide random UMIs, the cDNA was made. TCRdb ran MiXCR on the 5' RACE reads and lists one entry per CDR3 protein. The sample lists 25,000 to 30,000 distinct CDR3 sequences, around 3.4% occurring once. Preparation of the unsorted libraries drew on 2 million PBMCs stored at -80 C. V shed 6 bases, J shed 5 bases, and the junction held 3 bases outside the gene matches. The CDR3 spans 15 residues. In germline, CDR1 is KGHSH, CDR2 LQKENI. The rearrangement links TRBV18 to TRBJ2-1, with 14 nucleotides matching TRBD2. The source of this sequence is a woman aged 25 to 39 with multiple sclerosis. Input material: PBMCs. The CDR3 DNA reads TGTGCCAGCTCCCGACTAGCGGGGGGGAACAATGAGCAGTTCTTC. This translates into CASSRLAGGNNEQFF.